This TCR beta chain is drawn from a study of beta chain features in type 1 diabetes. General study findings and limits: TCRB CDR3s from Type 1 diabetes patients were moderately but significantly shorter in all four CD4+ subsets. Whether HLA type affects TCRB rearrangement stayed undetermined in the present work.

Every donor had blood drawn once into heparin, approximately 120 mL on average. Since all of the isolated RNA was reverse transcribed, expressed TCRB transcripts were what got sequenced. The data were produced by immunoSEQ multiplex PCR, yet TCRdb's version contains in-frame clones alone and is incomplete. The sample lists 330,000 or so clones; approximately 12% were seen once. This CDR3 spans 13 amino acids. V lost 5 bases, J lost 3 bases, and 12 bases lay in between. Germline CDR1 is SGHRS and CDR2 is YFSETQ. This clone was detected a few times. Its specificity is unknown. The TCR was taken from a young woman with type 1 diabetes. V is TRBV5-1 and J is TRBJ2-7, with D maybe TRBD2 (6 bases). The sample was naive CD4+ T cells from blood. The CDR3 sequence: CASRHGGYYEQYF. The DNA for the CDR3 is TGCGCCAGCAGACATGGAGGGTACTACGAGCAGTACTTC.